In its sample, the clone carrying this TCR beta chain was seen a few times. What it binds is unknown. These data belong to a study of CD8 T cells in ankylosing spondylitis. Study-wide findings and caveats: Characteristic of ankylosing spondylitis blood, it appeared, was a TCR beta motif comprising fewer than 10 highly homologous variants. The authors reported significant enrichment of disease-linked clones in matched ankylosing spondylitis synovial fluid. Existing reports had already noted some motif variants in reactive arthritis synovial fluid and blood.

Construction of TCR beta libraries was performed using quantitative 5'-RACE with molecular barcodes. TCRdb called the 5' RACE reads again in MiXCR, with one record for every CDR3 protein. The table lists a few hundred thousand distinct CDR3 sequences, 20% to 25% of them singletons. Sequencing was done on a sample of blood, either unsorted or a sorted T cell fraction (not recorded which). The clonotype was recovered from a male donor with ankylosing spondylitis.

The CDR3 loop is CASRAAERMNTEAFF. CDR3 bases: TGTGCCAGCAGGGCAGCAGAGAGAATGAACACTGAAGCTTTCTTT. This chain joins TRBV28 and TRBJ1-1; no reliable D call. This CDR3 is built from 15 residues. Trimming cost V 6 bases and J 0 bases, with 14 bases left between them. CDR1 MDHEN and CDR2 SYDVKM come from the germline V gene.